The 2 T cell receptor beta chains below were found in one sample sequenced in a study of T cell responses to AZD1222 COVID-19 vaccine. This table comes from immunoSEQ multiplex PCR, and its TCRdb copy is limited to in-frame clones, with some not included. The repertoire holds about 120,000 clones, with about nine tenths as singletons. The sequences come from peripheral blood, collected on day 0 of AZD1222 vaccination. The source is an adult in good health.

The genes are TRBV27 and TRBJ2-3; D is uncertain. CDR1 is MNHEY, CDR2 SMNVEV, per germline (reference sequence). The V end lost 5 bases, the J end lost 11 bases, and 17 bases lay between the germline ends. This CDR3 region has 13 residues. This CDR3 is CASSPPGRFGQYF. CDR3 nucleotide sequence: TGTGCCAGCAGTCCTCCGGGCCGGTTCGGGCAGTATTTT.

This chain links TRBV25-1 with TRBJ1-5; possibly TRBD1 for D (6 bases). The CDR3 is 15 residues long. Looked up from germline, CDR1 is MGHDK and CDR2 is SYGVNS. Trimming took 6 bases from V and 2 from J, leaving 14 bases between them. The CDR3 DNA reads TGTGCCAGCAGGGGGTCGGCAGGGGGCAATCAGCCCCAGCATTTT. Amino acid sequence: CASRGSAGGNQPQHF.